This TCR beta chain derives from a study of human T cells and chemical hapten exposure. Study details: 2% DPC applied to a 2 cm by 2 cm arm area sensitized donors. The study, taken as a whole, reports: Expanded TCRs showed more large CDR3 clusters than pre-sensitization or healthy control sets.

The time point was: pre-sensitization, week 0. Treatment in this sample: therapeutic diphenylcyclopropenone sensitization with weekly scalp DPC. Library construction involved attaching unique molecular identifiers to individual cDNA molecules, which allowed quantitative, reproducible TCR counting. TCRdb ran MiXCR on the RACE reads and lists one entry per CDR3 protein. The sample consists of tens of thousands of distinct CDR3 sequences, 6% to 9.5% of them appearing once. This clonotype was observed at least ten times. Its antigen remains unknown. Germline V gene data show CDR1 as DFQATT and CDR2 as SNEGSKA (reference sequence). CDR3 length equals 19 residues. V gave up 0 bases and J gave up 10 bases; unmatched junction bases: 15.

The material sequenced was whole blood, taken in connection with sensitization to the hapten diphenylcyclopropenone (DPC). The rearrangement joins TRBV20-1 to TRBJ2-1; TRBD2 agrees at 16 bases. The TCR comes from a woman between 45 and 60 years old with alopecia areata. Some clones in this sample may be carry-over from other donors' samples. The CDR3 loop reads CSARDSEGLAGGPFQEQFF. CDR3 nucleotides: TGCAGTGCTAGAGATAGTGAGGGACTAGCGGGAGGGCCGTTCCAGGAGCAGTTCTTC.